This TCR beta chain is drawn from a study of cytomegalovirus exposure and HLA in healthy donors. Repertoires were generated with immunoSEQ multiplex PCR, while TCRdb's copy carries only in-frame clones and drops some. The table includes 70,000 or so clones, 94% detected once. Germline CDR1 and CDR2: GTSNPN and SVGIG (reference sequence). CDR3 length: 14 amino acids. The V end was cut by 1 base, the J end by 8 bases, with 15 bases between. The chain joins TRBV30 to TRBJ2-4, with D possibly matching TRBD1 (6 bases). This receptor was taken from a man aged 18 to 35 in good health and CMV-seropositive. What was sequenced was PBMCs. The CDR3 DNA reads TGTGCCTGGAGTGGGGGGTTAGGGGGTGACATTCAGTACTTC. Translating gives CAWSGGLGGDIQYF. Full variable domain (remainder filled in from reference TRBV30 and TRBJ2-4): SQTIHQWPATLVQPVGSPLSLECTVEGTSNPNLYWYRQAAGRGLQLLFYSVGIGQISSEVPQNLSASRPQDRQFILSSKKLLLSDSGFYLCAWSGGLGGDIQYFGAGTRLSVL.